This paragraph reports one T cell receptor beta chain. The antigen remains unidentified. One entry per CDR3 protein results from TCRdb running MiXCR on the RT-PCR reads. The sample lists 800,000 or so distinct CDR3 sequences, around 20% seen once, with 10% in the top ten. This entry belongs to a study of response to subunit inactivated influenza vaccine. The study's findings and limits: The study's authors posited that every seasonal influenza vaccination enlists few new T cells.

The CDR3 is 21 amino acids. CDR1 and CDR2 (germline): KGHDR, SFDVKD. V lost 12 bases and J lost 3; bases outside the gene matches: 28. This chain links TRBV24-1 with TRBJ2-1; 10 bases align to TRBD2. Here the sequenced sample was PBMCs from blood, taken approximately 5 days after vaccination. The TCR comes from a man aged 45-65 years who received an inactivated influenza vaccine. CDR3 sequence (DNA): TGTGCCCACAGGGGATTGGGCGACAGGGAGAAGCGGGAGGGGTTCTACAATGAGCAGTTCTTC. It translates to CAHRGLGDREKREGFYNEQFF.